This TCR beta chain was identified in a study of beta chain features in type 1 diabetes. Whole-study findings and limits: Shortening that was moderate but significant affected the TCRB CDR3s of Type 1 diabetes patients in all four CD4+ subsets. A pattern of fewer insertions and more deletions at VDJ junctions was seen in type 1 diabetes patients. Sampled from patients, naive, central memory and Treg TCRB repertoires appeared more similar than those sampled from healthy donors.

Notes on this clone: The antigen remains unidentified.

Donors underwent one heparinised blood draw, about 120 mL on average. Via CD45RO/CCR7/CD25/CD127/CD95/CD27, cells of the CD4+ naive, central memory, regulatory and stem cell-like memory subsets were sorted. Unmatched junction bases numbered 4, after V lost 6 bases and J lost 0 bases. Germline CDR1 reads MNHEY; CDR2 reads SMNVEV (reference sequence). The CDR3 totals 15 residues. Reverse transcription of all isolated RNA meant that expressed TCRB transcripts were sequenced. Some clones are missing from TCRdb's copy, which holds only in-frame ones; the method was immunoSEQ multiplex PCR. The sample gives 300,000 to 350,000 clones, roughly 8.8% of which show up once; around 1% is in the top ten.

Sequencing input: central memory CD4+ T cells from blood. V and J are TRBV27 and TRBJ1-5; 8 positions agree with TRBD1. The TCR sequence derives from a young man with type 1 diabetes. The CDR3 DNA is TGTGCCAGCAGCCCTGACAGGGGTAGCAATCAGCCCCAGCATTTT. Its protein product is CASSPDRGSNQPQHF.